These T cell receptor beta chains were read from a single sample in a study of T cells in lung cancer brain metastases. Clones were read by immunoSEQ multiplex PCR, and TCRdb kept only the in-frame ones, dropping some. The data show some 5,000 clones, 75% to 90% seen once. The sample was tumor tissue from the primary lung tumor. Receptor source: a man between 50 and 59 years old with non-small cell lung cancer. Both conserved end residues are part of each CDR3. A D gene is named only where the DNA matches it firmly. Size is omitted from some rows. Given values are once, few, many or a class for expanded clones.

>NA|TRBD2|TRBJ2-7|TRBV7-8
TGTGCCAGCAGCTTAGCGGGAGGGCGATCCTACGAGCAGTACTTC
CASSLAGGRSYEQYF
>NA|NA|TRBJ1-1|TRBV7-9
TGTGCCAGCAGCTTAGATTCTGCGGGTCGAGGAGCTTTCTTT
CASSLDSAGRGAFF
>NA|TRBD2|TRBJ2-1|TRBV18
TGTGCCAGCTCACAGAGTAGCGGGAGGGCCAATGAGCAGTTCTTC
CASSQSSGRANEQFF
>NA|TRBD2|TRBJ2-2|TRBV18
TGTGCCAGCTCACCAAGGATTAGCGGGGGAAACACCGGGGAGCTGTTTTTT
CASSPRISGGNTGELFF
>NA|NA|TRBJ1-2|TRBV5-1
TGCGCCAGCGGCCTGGGGACTGGCTACACCTTC
CASGLGTGYTF
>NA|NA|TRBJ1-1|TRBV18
TGTGCCAGCTCACCGCGGGGCAGGACAAACACTGAAGCTTTCTTT
CASSPRGRTNTEAFF
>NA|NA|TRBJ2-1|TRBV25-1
TGTGCCAGCAGCCGGGACTCAGGAGTGCAGTTCTTC
CASSRDSGVQFF
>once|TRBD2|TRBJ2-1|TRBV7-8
TGTGCCAGCAGCTTAGTACTAGCGGGAGCGGATGAGCAGTTCTTC
CASSLVLAGADEQFF
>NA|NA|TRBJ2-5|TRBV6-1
TGTGCCAGCAGTGAAGCGTGGGGCAGGGAGACCCAGTACTTC
CASSEAWGRETQYF
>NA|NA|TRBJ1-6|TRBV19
TGTGCCAGTAGTGTGGGATCGAGCTCCTATAATTCACCCCTCCACTTT
CASSVGSSSYNSPLHF
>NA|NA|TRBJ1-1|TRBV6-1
TGTGCCAGCATGGGGTTTGCTGAAGCTTTCTTT
CASMGFAEAFF
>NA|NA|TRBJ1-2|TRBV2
TGTGCCAGCACCCCACAGGATCGCTATGGCTACACCTTC
CASTPQDRYGYTF
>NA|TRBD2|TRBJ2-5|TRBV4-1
TGCGCCAGCAGCCCCCGGCGGGGGGGCCACGAGACCCAGTACTTC
CASSPRRGGHETQYF
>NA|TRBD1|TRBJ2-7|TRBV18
TGTGCCAGCTCACCACGGGCAGGGGGCTCGTACGAGCAGTACTTC
CASSPRAGGSYEQYF
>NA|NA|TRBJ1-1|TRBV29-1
TGCAGCGTTGAAAAGGGCCTGAACACTGAAGCTTTCTTT
CSVEKGLNTEAFF
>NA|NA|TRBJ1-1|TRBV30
TGTGCCTGGAGTAGTTGGGGGGGCATGAACACTGAAGCTTTCTTT
CAWSSWGGMNTEAFF
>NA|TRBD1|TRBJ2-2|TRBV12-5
TGTGCTAGTGGTTTAGGGACAGGGGGCACCGGGGAGCTGTTTTTT
CASGLGTGGTGELFF
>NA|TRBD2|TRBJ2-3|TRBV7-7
TGTGCTAGCAGCCCTTCTAGCGGGAGGAACACAGATACGCAGTATTTT
CASSPSSGRNTDTQYF
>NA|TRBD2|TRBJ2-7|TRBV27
TGTGCCAGCAGTCCTTTCTTCAGCGGGAGTATCTACGAGCAGTACTTC
CASSPFFSGSIYEQYF
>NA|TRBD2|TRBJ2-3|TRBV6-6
TGTGCCAGCAGTCCCGGGGGGGATACGCAGTATTTT
CASSPGGDTQYF
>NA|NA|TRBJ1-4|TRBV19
TGTGCCAGTACCGAGGGGGACCTGGGTGAAAAACTGTTTTTT
CASTEGDLGEKLFF
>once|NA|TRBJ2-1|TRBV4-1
TGCGCCAGCAGCCCCGCCCCGGGCCGAGGGTCCTACAATGAGCAGTTCTTC
CASSPAPGRGSYNEQFF
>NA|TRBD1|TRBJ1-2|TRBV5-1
TGCGCCAGCAGCTCGACAGGGGGTGACTATGGCTACACCTTC
CASSSTGGDYGYTF
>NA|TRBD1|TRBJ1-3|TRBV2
TGTGCCAGCAGTGAACTGCCCACAGGGGCTGGAAACACCATATATTTT
CASSELPTGAGNTIYF
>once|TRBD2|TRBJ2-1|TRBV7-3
TGTGCCAGCAGCAAGATTAGCGGGGTCTCCTACAATGAGCAGTTCTTC
CASSKISGVSYNEQFF
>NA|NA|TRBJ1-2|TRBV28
TGTGCCAGCACCGCCGCCGGAACCGGGGCGGAGGTAGGTGGCTACACCTTC
CASTAAGTGAEVGGYTF
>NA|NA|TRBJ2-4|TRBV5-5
TGTGCCAGCAGCTTGGATGGAGGTAACATTCAGTACTTC
CASSLDGGNIQYF